One T cell receptor (beta chain) is described in this entry. These data come from a study of cytomegalovirus exposure and HLA in healthy donors. Trimming took 3 bases from V and 4 from J; bases not matched to a gene: 3. The V gene's germline CDR1 is SGDLS and CDR2 YYNGEE. The CDR3 extends over 14 amino acids. This table comes from immunoSEQ multiplex PCR, and its TCRdb copy is limited to in-frame clones, with some not included. This table has 150,000 to 200,000 clones, around nine tenths appearing once. This sequence originates from a man younger than 35 in good health and CMV-seropositive. The chain has TRBV9 and TRBJ2-3; 9 bases fit TRBD2. Sequenced material: PBMCs. The CDR3 loop reads CASSAGLAPDTQYF. CDR3 DNA: TGTGCCAGCAGCGCCGGACTAGCGCCAGATACGCAGTATTTT.